These 18 T cell receptor beta chains were all obtained from the same sample, sequenced in a study of shared clonotypes between healthy human individuals. The assay was immunoSEQ multiplex PCR, and TCRdb's table has in-frame clones only and misses some. The sample lists roughly 2.5 million clones, roughly nine tenths occurring once. Sequencing was done on a sample of naive CD4+ T cells sorted from blood. This sample's subset: CD45RA+ positively selected. These receptor sequences come from a man younger than 35 in good health.

As regards this clone: Additional DNA sequences in this sample encode the identical CDR3. CDR3 sequence reads: CASSLVGTNTGELFF. The DNA of the CDR3 is TGCGCCAGCAGCTTGGTTGGCACTAACACCGGGGAGCTGTTTTTT. The chain employs TRBV5-1 and TRBJ2-2; no clear D. The V gene lost 0 bases and the J gene lost 2 bases, with 8 bases spanning the gap. CDR1 SGHRS and CDR2 YFSETQ come from the germline V gene. The CDR3 is 15 amino acids.

The chain links TRBV25-1 to TRBJ2-1; the match to TRBD2 covers 7 bases. Germline CDR1 MGHDK, CDR2 SYGVNS. With 3 bases clipped from V and 12 bases from J, the junction kept 5 bases outside the gene matches. The CDR3 is 12 residues long. The chain's CDR3 is CASSDGGMVQFF. CDR3 nucleotide sequence: TGTGCCAGCAGTGACGGGGGGATGGTGCAGTTCTTC.

V gene TRBV6-1 combines with J gene TRBJ1-5; D might be TRBD1 (6 bases). Between the trimmed V and J ends, which lost 4 bases and 6 bases, there was a span of 19 bases. Per the germline V gene, CDR1 is MNHNS and CDR2 is SASEGT. The CDR3 runs to 16 residues. Here the CDR3 DNA reads TGTGCCAGCAGTGGGGGAAGAACAGGGTTGCCTCAGCCCCAGCATTTT. Translated, it gives CASSGGRTGLPQPQHF.

This sequence joins TRBV25-1 and TRBJ2-1; 12 bases line up with TRBD2. Trimming removed 7 bases from V and 5 bases from J; junction bases left unmatched: 6. Looked up from germline, CDR1 is MGHDK and CDR2 is SYGVNS. CDR3 length equals 15 residues. DNA of the CDR3: TGTGCCAGCACCTCCCGGACTAGCGGGAACAATGAGCAGTTCTTC. Protein product: CASTSRTSGNNEQFF.

This sequence joins TRBV6-6 and TRBJ2-5; 7 bases fit TRBD1. J gave up 2 bases and V 6 bases, and 3 bases lay outside the gene matches. The CDR3 consists of 13 residues. In germline, CDR1 is MNHNY, CDR2 SVGAGI (reference sequence). Written as DNA, the CDR3 is TGTGCCAGCAGCCGGGACAGTCAAGAGACCCAGTACTTC. Protein product: CASSRDSQETQYF.

This chain connects TRBV7-2 to TRBJ2-3; D gene unclear. This CDR3 has 12 residues. With 5 bases removed from V and 0 bases from J, the gap between germline ends came to 3 bases. Germline V gene sequence: CDR1 SGHTA, CDR2 FQGNSA. The CDR3 region has the DNA TGTGCCAGCAGCGCCAGCACAGATACGCAGTATTTT. It is translated as CASSASTDTQYF.

This clone was found a few times. Other DNA sequences in the sample encode the same CDR3. This rearrangement joins TRBV14 to TRBJ1-1, with unresolved D. From germline, CDR1 is SGHDN and CDR2 FVKESK. Trimming left V 4 bases short and J 2 bases short, with 8 bases between. The CDR3 has 13 residues. CDR3 DNA sequence: TGTGCCAGCAGCCCTCAAGTCAACACTGAAGCTTTCTTT. Its protein product is CASSPQVNTEAFF. The full variable domain, its missing parts supplied by reference TRBV14 and TRBJ1-1, is EAGVTQFPSHSVIEKGQTVTLRCDPISGHDNLYWYRRVMGKEIKFLLHFVKESKQDESGMPNNRFLAERTGGTYSTLKVQPAELEDSGVYFCASSPQVNTEAFFGQGTRLTVV.

The chain uses TRBV28 and TRBJ2-2; D may be TRBD1 or TRBD2 (6 bases each). Deletions cut 11 bases from V and 0 bases from J, with 16 bases between. Germline V CDR1 and CDR2: MDHEN, SYDVKM. The CDR3 has 15 residues. This CDR3 is CASQGGSSNTGELFF. The CDR3 region has the DNA TGTGCCTCCCAAGGGGGGAGTTCGAACACCGGGGAGCTGTTTTTT.

J is TRBJ2-3 and V is TRBV6-6; TRBD2 matches 11 bases. J lost 4 bases, V lost 6 bases, and 3 bases had no gene match. Germline loops: CDR1 MNHNY, CDR2 SVGAGI (reference sequence). This CDR3 is built from 14 residues. This chain's CDR3 is CASRPGLAADTQYF. In nucleotides, the CDR3 is TGTGCCAGCAGGCCGGGACTAGCGGCAGATACGCAGTATTTT.

The chain recombines TRBV29-1 with TRBJ1-6; the D is unclear. CDR1 and CDR2 from the germline V gene are SQVTM and ANQGSEA. This CDR3 has 14 amino acids. Trimming left V 8 bases short and J 0 bases short, with 11 bases between. CDR3 amino acids: CSPVLGSYNSPLHF. The CDR3 DNA is TGCAGCCCTGTTCTGGGCTCCTATAATTCACCCCTCCACTTT.

The J gene is TRBJ2-2, the V gene TRBV6-6, with 11 positions matching TRBD2. After removal of 6 bases from V and 5 bases from J, the junction contained 5 bases not matched to a gene. This CDR3 spans 15 amino acids. The germline CDR1 and CDR2 sequences are MNHNY and SVGAGI (reference sequence). DNA of the CDR3: TGTGCCAGCAGCTCCCGACTAGCGGGGACCGGGGAGCTGTTTTTT. It encodes CASSSRLAGTGELFF.

This chain links TRBV18 with TRBJ2-2; 13 nucleotides align to TRBD2. The CDR3 runs to 18 residues. V shed 6 bases, J shed 4 bases, and the junction held 11 bases outside the gene matches. The germline gives CDR1 KGHSH, CDR2 LQKENI. CDR3 region: CASSPQLAGGPFTGELFF. CDR3 nucleotide sequence: TGTGCCAGCTCGCCCCAACTAGCGGGAGGGCCGTTCACCGGGGAGCTGTTTTTT. Combining the CDR3 with reference TRBV18 and TRBJ2-2 gives the whole variable domain NAGVMQNPRHLVRRRGQEARLRCSPMKGHSHVYWYRQLPEEGLKFMVYLQKENIIDESGMPKERFSAEFPKEGPSILRIQQVVRGDSAAYFCASSPQLAGGPFTGELFFGEGSRLTVL.

The CDR3 sequence is CAWSQDGQPQHF. CDR3 sequence (DNA): TGTGCCTGGAGTCAAGACGGGCAGCCCCAGCATTTT. This chain connects TRBV30 to TRBJ1-5; D is ambiguous. The CDR3 has 12 residues. Looked up from germline, CDR1 is GTSNPN and CDR2 is SVGIG (reference sequence). V was pared by 2 bases and J by 7 bases, with 9 bases between.

The chain has TRBV5-6 and TRBJ2-7; D is tentatively TRBD1 or TRBD2 (7 bases each). V was pared by 5 bases and J by 3 bases, with 18 bases between. Per germline, CDR1 SGHDT and CDR2 YYEEEE. The CDR3 spans 15 residues. CDR3 region: CASSTRQGGHYEQYF. The CDR3 nucleotides are TGTGCCAGCAGTACCAGGCAGGGGGGGCACTACGAGCAGTACTTC.

The genes are TRBV18 and TRBJ2-1; D is unresolved. The CDR3 runs to 16 residues. Between the trimmed V and J ends, which lost 1 base and 0 bases, there was a span of 10 bases. Germline loops: CDR1 KGHSH, CDR2 LQKENI. CDR3: CASSPQFRVSYNEQFF. The CDR3 coding sequence is TGTGCCAGCTCACCACAGTTCCGCGTCTCCTACAATGAGCAGTTCTTC. Looking up the rest from reference TRBV18 and TRBJ2-1 gives the full variable domain: NAGVMQNPRHLVRRRGQEARLRCSPMKGHSHVYWYRQLPEEGLKFMVYLQKENIIDESGMPKERFSAEFPKEGPSILRIQQVVRGDSAAYFCASSPQFRVSYNEQFFGPGTRLTVL.

The V and J genes are TRBV5-5 and TRBJ2-2; D is unclear. The V gene's germline CDR1 is SGHKS and CDR2 YYEKEE (reference sequence). With 4 bases removed from V and 4 bases from J, the gap between germline ends came to 5 bases. CDR3 length: 12 amino acids. The CDR3 DNA sequence: TGTGCCAGCAGCACGCTCACCGGGGAGCTGTTTTTT. Its protein product is CASSTLTGELFF.

As concerns this clone: Other nucleotide sequences in the sample specify the same CDR3. The V and J genes are TRBV19 and TRBJ1-3; D call uncertain. Germline V CDR1 and CDR2: LNHDA, SQIVND (reference sequence). The CDR3 is made up of 13 amino acids. V lost 3 bases and J lost 4, with 7 bases in between. CDR3 residues: CASSIESGNTIYF. The CDR3 DNA reads TGTGCCAGTAGTATCGAGTCCGGAAACACCATATATTTT.

This chain connects TRBV6-1 to TRBJ1-5, with 10 bases lining up with TRBD1. V dropped 1 base and J dropped 2; count of bases not matched to a gene: 17. The length of the CDR3 is 21 residues. Germline loops: CDR1 MNHNS, CDR2 SASEGT. The CDR3: CASSEGRLGQGFLSGNQPQHF. CDR3 in DNA: TGTGCCAGCAGTGAAGGGCGACTGGGACAGGGGTTTTTATCGGGCAATCAGCCCCAGCATTTT.